This T cell receptor (beta chain) originates from a study of blood T cell repertoires in COVID-19. Study context: Researchers got acute and convalescent COVID-19 samples from the United States, Italy and Spain. The cDNA or gDNA used as material had been derived from T cells, B-cell-depleted T cells, or PBMCs.

This CDR3 contains 14 residues. Per the germline V gene, CDR1 is MDHEN and CDR2 is SYDVKM. J lost 4 bases, V lost 5 bases, and 6 bases had no gene match. As handled by the study authors: Estimates of nucleated cell counts were drawn from the amplification of reference gene primers. Libraries were prepared by immunoSEQ multiplex PCR; TCRdb keeps only in-frame clonotypes and omits some of them. From that table come the V and J calls and clone size; the DNA was used to work out D and trimming. The sample holds about 25,000 clones, 89% seen once. This chain connects TRBV28 to TRBJ1-2; 8 bases line up with TRBD1. The sequence derives from a man between 65 and 85 years old with acute or convalescent COVID-19. Source material: peripheral blood. In nucleotides, the CDR3 is TGTGCCAGCAGTGCCAGGGGGCTTAGCTATGGCTACACCTTC. Translated, it gives CASSARGLSYGYTF.